The clone carrying this TCR beta chain was seen more than once but under ten times. No antigen is known for it. This entry comes from a study of T cells in Graves' hyperthyroidism and ophthalmopathy. Study conclusions and caveats: Blood samples included most of the expanded thyroid clonotypes exceeding 0.001.

Diagnosis of hyperthyroidism was new in patients aged 18 to 65, and its duration was under 2 months. For the diagnoses, clinical symptoms, serum thyroxine and TRAb, thyroid ultrasound and orbital computed tomography were used. Germline V gene sequence: CDR1 MDHEN, CDR2 SYDVKM. The CDR3 extends over 13 amino acids. Trimming left V 6 bases short and J 2 bases short, with 9 bases between. From RNA transcripts, TCR beta CDR3 regions were amplified. The TCR CDR3 first-round RT-PCR relied on the HTBI primer set. MiXCR, applied by TCRdb to the multiplex PCR reads, yields one record per CDR3 protein. The data hold hundreds of thousands of distinct CDR3 sequences, with under 20% observed a single time.

This clonotype originated in a woman aged 50 to 60 with Graves' hyperthyroidism that later progressed to Graves' ophthalmopathy. Input material: blood. J is TRBJ2-3 and V is TRBV28; D is unclear. The CDR3: CASSPPNTDTQYF. Written as DNA, the CDR3 is TGTGCCAGCAGCCCCCCTAACACAGATACGCAGTATTTT. The variable domain in full, completed from reference TRBV28 and TRBJ2-3, reads DVKVTQSSRYLVKRTGEKVFLECVQDMDHENMFWYRQDPGLGLRLIYFSYDVKMKEKGDIPEGYSVSREKKERFSLILESASTNQTSMYLCASSPPNTDTQYFGPGTRLTVL.